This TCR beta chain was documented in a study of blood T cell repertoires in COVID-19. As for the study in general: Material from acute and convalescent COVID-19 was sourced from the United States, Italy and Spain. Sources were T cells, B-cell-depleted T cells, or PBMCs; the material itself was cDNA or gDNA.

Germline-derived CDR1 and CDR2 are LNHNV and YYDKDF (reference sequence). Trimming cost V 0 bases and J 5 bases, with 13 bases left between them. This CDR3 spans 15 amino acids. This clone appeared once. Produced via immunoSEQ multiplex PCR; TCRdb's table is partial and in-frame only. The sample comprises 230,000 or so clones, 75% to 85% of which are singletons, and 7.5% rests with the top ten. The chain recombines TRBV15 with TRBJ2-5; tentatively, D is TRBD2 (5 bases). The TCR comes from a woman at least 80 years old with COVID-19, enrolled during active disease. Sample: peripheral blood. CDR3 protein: CATSRDNRGVETQYF. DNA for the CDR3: TGTGCCACCAGCAGAGATAATCGGGGAGTGGAGACCCAGTACTTC.